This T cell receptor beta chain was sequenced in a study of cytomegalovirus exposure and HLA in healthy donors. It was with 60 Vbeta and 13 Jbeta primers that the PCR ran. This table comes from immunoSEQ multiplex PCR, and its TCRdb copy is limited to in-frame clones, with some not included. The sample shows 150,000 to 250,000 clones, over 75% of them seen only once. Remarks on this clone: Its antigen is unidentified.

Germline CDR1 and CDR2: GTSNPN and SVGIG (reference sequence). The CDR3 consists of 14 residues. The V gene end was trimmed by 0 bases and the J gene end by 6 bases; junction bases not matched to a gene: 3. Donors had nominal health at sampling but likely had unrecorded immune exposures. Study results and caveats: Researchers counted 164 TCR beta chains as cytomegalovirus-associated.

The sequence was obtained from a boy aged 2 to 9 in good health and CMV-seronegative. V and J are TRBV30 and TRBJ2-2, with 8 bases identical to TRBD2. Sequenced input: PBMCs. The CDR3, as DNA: TGTGCCTGGAGTGTGGCTAGCGGGTCCGGGGAGCTGTTTTTT. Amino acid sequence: CAWSVASGSGELFF.